This record covers a single TCR beta chain. What antigen it recognizes has not been identified. Base qualities are not recorded, but no much larger clone differs from it by a single base. Libraries came from 5' RACE. Reads for this sample came from an Illumina HiSeq 2500. A second PCR of about 6 to 11 cycles was performed with a sample-barcoded 5' primer and a J-beta primer mix. A template-switch 5' adaptor carrying 12 random nucleotides introduced a unique molecular identifier onto each TCR beta cDNA molecule. Each sample yielded at least 3 million CDR3-containing paired-end reads. The Mint cDNA synthesis kit, primed by a TRBC-specific oligonucleotide, was used to synthesize first-strand cDNA from all RNA. All cDNA was treated with uracil-DNA glycosylase and then went through a first 18-cycle PCR with the universal primers M1SS and BC2_uni_R. The paper's processing steps were these. Each sample was normalized by randomly selecting 1 million high-quality reads, each carrying a distinct molecular identifier. Instead of being binned into consensus sequences, reads with shared molecular identifiers were discarded. MiTCR, run with a Q25 quality threshold and the strictest error-elimination algorithm, handled CDR3 identification, clonotype clustering and error correction. A nonparametric unseen species model with Euler transformation was used to estimate a lower bound on total TCR beta diversity. The public reads were reanalyzed by TCRdb: fastp trimming at Q25, MiXCR alignment, in-frame beta chains only. For every CDR3 protein sequence, its rows merge into one entry that carries the most common genes and DNA. Clone size and V and J calls follow TCRdb, not the original study. The sample yields 1.5 million to 1.8 million distinct CDR3 sequences; 42% were counted once. About 4.1% of the sample goes to the ten largest clones.

This sample was taken from a study of blood T cells in healthy people across ages (dated by TCRdb to between 2014 and 2017). Study-wide context: In model experiments, template switching captured roughly one uniquely barcoded TCR beta cDNA molecule for every two T cells. Two additional independent replicas of 1 million unique cDNA reads from the same blood draw were analyzed for two donors (one aged 18 to 30 and one aged 80 or older). To avoid experimental bias, donors of different ages were spread randomly across the sequencing lanes. The study measured age-related changes in TCR beta repertoire diversity using deep sequencing normalized with unique cDNA molecular identifiers. Donors were grouped into four age groups: young (average roughly 17 years), middle-aged (roughly 38), aged (approximately 58) and long-lived (approximately 81).

CDR1 and CDR2 are read off the germline V gene as SGHTA and FQGNSA. Inclusive of the bounding cysteine and phenylalanine, the CDR3 is 14 residues long. The entry retains the CDR3 DNA only, 42 bases that are in frame from base 1. Study-wide findings and limitations: Conclusive comparison of naive and antigen-experienced compartments was prevented by the profiling of bulk unsorted PBMCs. A strong correlation was found between observed TCR beta diversity and the percentage of naive T cells measured by flow cytometry. Estimates of total diversity based on one million sequenced T cells were regarded as lower bounds and as underestimates. Compared with the aged group, more naive CD4+ T cells, fewer expanded clones and increased TCR diversity were shown by the long-lived group, suggesting age selection. As age increased, observed TCR beta diversity per million T cells dropped in a roughly linear way, and a significant reduction was already evident by age about 36. Donor CMV infection status was unknown, potentially confounding age-related changes in expanded clonotypes.

The donors were roughly 40 Caucasian individuals from Russia, aged roughly 6 to 90 years, who were systemically healthy. Each donor gave approximately 9.4 milliliters of peripheral blood, drawn into EDTA-treated Vacutainer tubes. Ficoll-Paque density-gradient centrifugation was used to isolate PBMCs, with at least 7 million obtained per sample. Trizol reagent was used to extract total RNA from PBMCs, with at least 5.5 micrograms per sample. For every donor, an aliquot of PBMCs went through flow cytometry to measure the percentages of naive CD45RAhigh/CD27high T cells. This sequence was found in a woman younger than 30 in good health. What was sequenced was blood. Recombination joined TRBV7-2 with TRBJ2-1; the D gene lacks a confident call. The J call may be wrong; the DNA end is better matched by TRBJ2-7. The CDR3 reads as follows: CAQGGARSYNEQYF. Here is the DNA: TGTGCCCAAGGCGGAGCTCGTTCCTACAATGAGCAGTACTTC.